The rows below give T cell receptor beta chains drawn from one sample of a study of T cells after yellow fever vaccination. TCRdb redid the calling of the 5' RACE reads with MiXCR, one entry per CDR3 protein. The sample holds approximately 510,000 distinct CDR3 sequences, 21% seen once. The sequencing used PBMCs, collected 21 days after the first yellow fever vaccination. The receptors were gathered from a man aged 18 to 29 who received the YFV17D yellow fever vaccine. The CDR3 runs from the conserved cysteine through the conserved F or W. D genes are given only for firm matches. Size tells how often a clone was seen (once, few, many) or the class of an expanded clone, and some rows leave it out.

d_gene,j_gene,v_gene,abundance,CDR3nt,CDR3aa
-,TRBJ2-5,TRBV4-1,few,TGCGCCAGCAGCCCTAATCCGGAATACCTCCAAGAGACCCAGTACTTC,CASSPNPEYLQETQYF
-,TRBJ1-1,TRBV6-5,many,TGTGCCAGCAGTTACTCGATTACAGGAGCGGAAGCTTTCTTT,CASSYSITGAEAFF
TRBD1,TRBJ1-6,TRBV2,few,TGTGCCAGCACCTGGACAGGGGGCTCCTATAATTCACCCCTCCACTTT,CASTWTGGSYNSPLHF
-,TRBJ1-1,TRBV2,-,TGTGCCAGCAGTGAAGGGGGGGCTGAAGCTTTCTTT,CASSEGGAEAFF
TRBD2,TRBJ2-1,TRBV10-3,-,TGTGCCATCAGTGAGCCTAGTACTAGCGGGGGGATTAGCTCCTACAATGAGCAGTTCTTC,CAISEPSTSGGISSYNEQFF
-,TRBJ1-6,TRBV6-5,few,TGTGCCAGCAGCCCGGGGCAAGTAATTTATTCACCCCTCCACTTT,CASSPGQVIYSPLHF
-,TRBJ2-5,TRBV7-8,few,TGTGCCAGCAGCCAAGGCAATGGGATAGAGACCCAGTACTTC,CASSQGNGIETQYF
-,TRBJ2-2,TRBV10-3,few,TGTGCCATCAGTGAGGGGGGGAACACCGGGGAGCTGTTTTTT,CAISEGGNTGELFF
TRBD2,TRBJ2-7,TRBV20-1,-,TGCAGTGCTAGGGTTAGCGGGACATACGAGCAGTACTTC,CSARVSGTYEQYF
-,TRBJ2-7,TRBV7-6,-,TGTGCCAGCAGCTCACCGGGACCCAATCGTGAGCAGTACTTC,CASSSPGPNREQYF
-,TRBJ2-7,TRBV14,few,TGTGCCAGCAGCTCGGGACCAGGGGACGAGCAGTACTTC,CASSSGPGDEQYF
-,TRBJ2-1,TRBV6-5,-,TGTGCCAGCAGTTACTCGGCTCCACGGCAGGTAACGAATGAGCAGTTCTTC,CASSYSAPRQVTNEQFF
-,TRBJ1-1,TRBV6-1,few,TGTGCCAGCAGGCCGCCGGGGGAAGGGAACACTGAAGCTTTCTTT,CASRPPGEGNTEAFF
-,TRBJ2-7,TRBV4-1,many,TGCGCCAGCAGCCCCGAGGGGGGTCGCGAGCAGTACTTC,CASSPEGGREQYF
TRBD1,TRBJ2-5,TRBV7-3,-,TGTGCCAGCAGCCCCCCGGGACAGGGGAACCAAGAGACCCAGTACTTC,CASSPPGQGNQETQYF
TRBD2,TRBJ2-7,TRBV7-2,few,TGTGCCAGCAGCTTAGCAACACGACTAGCGGGGGGCCACGAGCAGTACTTC,CASSLATRLAGGHEQYF
-,TRBJ1-6,TRBV28,many,TGTGCCAGCAGTTTAATTCCCCCCCTTAGCACGGGGATGGGGAATTCACCCCTCCACTTT,CASSLIPPLSTGMGNSPLHF
-,TRBJ2-6,TRBV5-1,-,TGCGCCAGCAGCTTGAATCCTAATACTGGGGCCAACGTCCTGACTTTC,CASSLNPNTGANVLTF
-,TRBJ2-1,TRBV27,-,TGTGCCAGCAGTTTATCGGTCGGGGCTTTCTACAATGAGCAGTTCTTC,CASSLSVGAFYNEQFF
TRBD1,TRBJ1-6,TRBV3-1,few,TGTGCCTCCAGCGGTGGGGGACAGGGTCATTGGGTTGGTTCACCCCTCCACTTT,CASSGGGQGHWVGSPLHF
-,TRBJ2-6,TRBV18,-,TGTGCCAGCTCACCACAGCCAGGGCCTGGGGCCAACGTCCTGACTTTC,CASSPQPGPGANVLTF
-,TRBJ2-3,TRBV14,few,TGTGCCAGCAGCCAAGAAGTCCAGCGTGCCACAGATACGCAGTATTTT,CASSQEVQRATDTQYF
TRBD1,TRBJ2-7,TRBV7-9,many,TGTGCCAGCAGCTTAGGGGACAGGGGTGGGTACGAGCAGTACTTC,CASSLGDRGGYEQYF
-,TRBJ2-7,TRBV5-1,few,TGCGCCAGCAGCTTGGTGTTAGGGACCCTCTACGAGCAGTACTTC,CASSLVLGTLYEQYF
-,TRBJ2-5,TRBV10-3,-,TGTGCCATCAGTCCCGGAGAGACCCAGTACTTC,CAISPGETQYF
-,TRBJ1-4,TRBV20-1,-,TGCAGTGCTTTGGCCGGGACGGACGGTGAAAAACTGTTTTTT,CSALAGTDGEKLFF
-,TRBJ2-5,TRBV12-3/TRBV12-4,few,TGTGCCAGCAGCCCCGTACTGGGGGCCCAAGAGACCCAGTACTTC,CASSPVLGAQETQYF
TRBD1,TRBJ1-2,TRBV7-9,-,TGTGCCAGCAGCTTAGCGCAGGGGGGTAACTATGGCTACACCTTC,CASSLAQGGNYGYTF
-,TRBJ1-1,TRBV7-3,-,TGTGCCAGCAGCCCCTCCCCGGTTGCGAGCACTGAAGCTTTCTTT,CASSPSPVASTEAFF
-,TRBJ1-4,TRBV18,-,TGTGCCAGCTCACCTGGGGTGAATGAAAAACTGTTTTTT,CASSPGVNEKLFF
TRBD1,TRBJ1-2,TRBV6-2/TRBV6-3,many,TGTGCCAGCAGTGATGACAGGGCATTTGGCTACACCTTC,CASSDDRAFGYTF
-,TRBJ1-2,TRBV9,-,TGTGCCAGCAGCGTAGGACCCGGGGAATTCACCTTC,CASSVGPGEFTF
-,TRBJ2-3,TRBV7-9,-,TGTGCCAGCGAAGCTTTGGAGCTAGAGAGCACAGATACGCAGTATTTT,CASEALELESTDTQYF
-,TRBJ1-5,TRBV20-1,-,TGCAGTGCTAGGGACAGCGCTAATCAGCCCCAGCATTTT,CSARDSANQPQHF
TRBD1,TRBJ2-7,TRBV29-1,few,TGCAGCGTTGAAGGCGGGACAGGGTTCTACGAGCAGTACTTC,CSVEGGTGFYEQYF
TRBD1,TRBJ2-7,TRBV18,-,TGTGCCAGCTCCGGGGACAGGGAGTTCGAGCAGTACTTC,CASSGDREFEQYF